This T cell receptor (beta chain) was found in a study of T cell changes during pregnancy in multiple sclerosis. This clone has only a few counts. Sequenced by immunoSEQ multiplex PCR; TCRdb stores in-frame clones only, minus some. Of some 38,000 clones listed, 91% were seen once; the top ten hold around 0.48%. This TCR derives from a female donor in good health, enrolled as a control in a pregnancy study. This specimen consisted of CD4+ T cells from peripheral blood mononuclear cells, obtained in the third trimester of pregnancy.

The CDR3 nucleotides are TGTGCCAGCAGTAGGGGTAACACCGGGGAGCTGTTTTTT. This sequence encodes CASSRGNTGELFF. This chain uses TRBV11-3 with TRBJ2-2; weak D call: TRBD1 (5 bases). V lost 6 bases, J lost 2 bases, and 7 bases lay in between. The length of the CDR3 is 13 residues. Germline V gene lookup returns CDR1 SGHNT and CDR2 YENEEA.